This T cell receptor beta chain emerged from a study of cytomegalovirus exposure and HLA in healthy donors. Study in general: A subsequent analysis stated that the approximately 110 validation repertoires were run on the same platform as the approximately 710 first-cohort repertoires.

General study findings and limits: Cytomegalovirus association was listed for approximately 160 TCR beta chains.

Some clones are missing from TCRdb's copy, which holds only in-frame ones; the method was immunoSEQ multiplex PCR. This sample has 150,000 to 200,000 clones, with about 81% found just once. Separate from the approximately 670-subject first cohort was the approximately 120-subject validation cohort, to which the donors belonged. The germline gives CDR1 LGHNA, CDR2 YNFKEQ. This CDR3 has 12 residues. The J segment lost 5 bases and the V segment lost 7 bases, leaving 4 bases of the junction unmatched. This clone was observed at least ten times. What it recognizes is unknown. This sequence originates from a woman in her 30s in good health and CMV-seronegative. Sequenced: PBMCs. The chain combines TRBV4-2 with TRBJ1-2; TRBD1 aligns across 7 bases. The CDR3 DNA reads as TGTGCCAGCACCCCAGGGGGGTATGGCTACACCTTC. Encoded protein: CASTPGGYGYTF.